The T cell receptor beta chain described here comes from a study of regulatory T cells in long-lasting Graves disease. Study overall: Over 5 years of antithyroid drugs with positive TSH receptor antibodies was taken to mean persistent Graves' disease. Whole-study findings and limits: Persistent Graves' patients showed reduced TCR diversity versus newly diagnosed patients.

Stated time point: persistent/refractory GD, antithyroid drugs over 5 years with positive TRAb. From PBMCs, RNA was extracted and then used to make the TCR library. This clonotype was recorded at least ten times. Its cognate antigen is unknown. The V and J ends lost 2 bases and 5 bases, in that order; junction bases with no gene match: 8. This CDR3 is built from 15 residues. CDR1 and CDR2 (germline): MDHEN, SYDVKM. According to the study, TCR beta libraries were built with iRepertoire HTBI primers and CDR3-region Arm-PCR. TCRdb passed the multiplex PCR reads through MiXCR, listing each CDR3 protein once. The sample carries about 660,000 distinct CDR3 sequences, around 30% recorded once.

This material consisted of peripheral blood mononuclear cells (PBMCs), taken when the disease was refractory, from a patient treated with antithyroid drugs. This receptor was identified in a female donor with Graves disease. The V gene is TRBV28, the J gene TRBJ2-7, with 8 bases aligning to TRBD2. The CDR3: CASSLAGGLGHEQYF. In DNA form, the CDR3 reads TGTGCCAGCAGTTTAGCGGGAGGCTTAGGCCACGAGCAGTACTTC.